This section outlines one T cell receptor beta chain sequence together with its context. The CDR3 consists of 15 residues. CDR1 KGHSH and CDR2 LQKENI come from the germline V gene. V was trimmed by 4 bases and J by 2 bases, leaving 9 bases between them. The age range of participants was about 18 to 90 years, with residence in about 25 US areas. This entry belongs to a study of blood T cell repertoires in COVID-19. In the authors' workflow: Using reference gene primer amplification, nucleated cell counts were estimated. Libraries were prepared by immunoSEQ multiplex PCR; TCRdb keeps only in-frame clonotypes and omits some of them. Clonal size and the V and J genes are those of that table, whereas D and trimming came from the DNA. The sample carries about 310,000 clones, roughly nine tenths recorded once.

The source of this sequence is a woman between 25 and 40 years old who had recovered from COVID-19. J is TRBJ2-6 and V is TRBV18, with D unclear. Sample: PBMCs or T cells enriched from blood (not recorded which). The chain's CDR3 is CASSHLSAGANVLTF. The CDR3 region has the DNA TGTGCCAGCTCACATCTTTCGGCTGGGGCCAACGTCCTGACTTTC.